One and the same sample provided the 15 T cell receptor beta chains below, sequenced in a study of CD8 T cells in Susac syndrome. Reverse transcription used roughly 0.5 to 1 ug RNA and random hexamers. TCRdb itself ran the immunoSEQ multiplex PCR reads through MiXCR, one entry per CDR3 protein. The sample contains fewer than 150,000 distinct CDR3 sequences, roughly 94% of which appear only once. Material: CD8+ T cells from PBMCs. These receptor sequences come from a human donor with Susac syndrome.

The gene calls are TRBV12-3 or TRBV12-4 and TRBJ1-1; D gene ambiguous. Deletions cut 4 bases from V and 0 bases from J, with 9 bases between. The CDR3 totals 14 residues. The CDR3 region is CASSYYTVNTEAFF. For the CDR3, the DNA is TGTGCCAGCAGTTACTACACGGTGAACACTGAAGCTTTCTTT.

CDR3 nucleotide sequence: TGTGCCAGCAGCCAAGACCGGCGGACAGCAGGCTACACCTTC. Translating gives CASSQDRRTAGYTF. The rearrangement uses TRBV3-1 and TRBJ1-2, with a possible D match to TRBD1 (6 bases). Germline lookup yields CDR1 LGHDT and CDR2 YNNKEL (reference sequence). This CDR3 has 14 residues. Trimming left V 0 bases short and J 8 bases short, with 13 bases between.

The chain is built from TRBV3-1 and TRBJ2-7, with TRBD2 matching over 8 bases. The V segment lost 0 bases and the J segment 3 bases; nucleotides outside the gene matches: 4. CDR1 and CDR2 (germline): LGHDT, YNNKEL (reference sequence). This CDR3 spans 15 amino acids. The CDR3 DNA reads TGTGCCAGCAGCCAAGATATAGCGGGGTTCTACGAGCAGTACTTC. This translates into CASSQDIAGFYEQYF.

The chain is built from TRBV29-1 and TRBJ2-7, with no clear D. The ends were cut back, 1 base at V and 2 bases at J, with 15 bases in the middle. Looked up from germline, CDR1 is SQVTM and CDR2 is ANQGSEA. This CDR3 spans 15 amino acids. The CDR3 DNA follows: TGCAGCGTTGAAGTCGGCCGGGTGCAACCCTACGAGCAGTACTTC. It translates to CSVEVGRVQPYEQYF.

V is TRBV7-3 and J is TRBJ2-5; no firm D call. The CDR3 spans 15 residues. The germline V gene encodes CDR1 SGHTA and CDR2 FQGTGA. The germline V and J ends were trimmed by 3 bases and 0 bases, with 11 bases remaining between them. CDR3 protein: CASSFYSADQETQYF. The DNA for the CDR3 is TGTGCCAGCAGCTTTTATTCGGCGGACCAAGAGACCCAGTACTTC.

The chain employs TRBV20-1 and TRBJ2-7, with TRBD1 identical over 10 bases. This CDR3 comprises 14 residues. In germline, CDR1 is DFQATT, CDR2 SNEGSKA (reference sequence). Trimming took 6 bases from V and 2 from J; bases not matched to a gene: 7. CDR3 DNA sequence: TGCAGTGCCAACACCGGGACAGGGGCCTACGAGCAGTACTTC. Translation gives CSANTGTGAYEQYF.

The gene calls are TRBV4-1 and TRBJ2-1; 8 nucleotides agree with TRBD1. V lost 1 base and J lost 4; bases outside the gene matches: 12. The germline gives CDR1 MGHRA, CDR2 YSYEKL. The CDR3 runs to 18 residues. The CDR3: CASSQGVSGTGDYNEQFF. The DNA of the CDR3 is TGCGCCAGCAGCCAAGGGGTCTCCGGGACAGGAGATTACAATGAGCAGTTCTTC.

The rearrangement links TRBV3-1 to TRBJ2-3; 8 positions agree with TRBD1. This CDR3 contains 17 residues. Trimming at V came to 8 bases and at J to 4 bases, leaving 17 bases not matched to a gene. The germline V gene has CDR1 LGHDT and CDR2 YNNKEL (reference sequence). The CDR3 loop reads CASELGQGLLKADTQYF. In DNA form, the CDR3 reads TGTGCCAGCGAACTAGGACAGGGACTGTTGAAGGCAGATACGCAGTATTTT.

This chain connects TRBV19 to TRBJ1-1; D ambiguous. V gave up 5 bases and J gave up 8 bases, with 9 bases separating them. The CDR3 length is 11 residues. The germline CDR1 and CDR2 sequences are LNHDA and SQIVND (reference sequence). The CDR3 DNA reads TGTGCCAGTAGTCATGGTCTAGAAGCTTTCTTT. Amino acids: CASSHGLEAFF.

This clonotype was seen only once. This CDR3 reads CASSEVAGITDTQYF. The CDR3 nucleotides read TGTGCCAGCAGTGAAGTAGCGGGCATCACAGATACGCAGTATTTT. The chain recombines TRBV2 with TRBJ2-3; 7 bases agree with TRBD2. CDR1 and CDR2 (germline): SNHLY, FYNNEI. The CDR3 covers 15 residues. With V trimmed by 1 base and J by 2 bases, 3 bases remained unmatched.

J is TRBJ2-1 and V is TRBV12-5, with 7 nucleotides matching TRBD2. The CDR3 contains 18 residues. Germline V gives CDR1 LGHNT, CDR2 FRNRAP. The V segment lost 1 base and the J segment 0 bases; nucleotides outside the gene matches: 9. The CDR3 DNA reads TGTGCTAGTGGTTTGGCCACACTAGCGCCGAGCTCCTACAATGAGCAGTTCTTC. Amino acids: CASGLATLAPSSYNEQFF.

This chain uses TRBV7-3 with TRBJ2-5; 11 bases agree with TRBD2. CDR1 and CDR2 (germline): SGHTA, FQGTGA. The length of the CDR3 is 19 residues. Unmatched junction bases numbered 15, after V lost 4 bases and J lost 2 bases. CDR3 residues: CASSSGGTSGTSYQETQYF. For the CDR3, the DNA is TGTGCCAGCAGCTCCGGGGGGACTAGCGGTACTTCCTATCAAGAGACCCAGTACTTC.

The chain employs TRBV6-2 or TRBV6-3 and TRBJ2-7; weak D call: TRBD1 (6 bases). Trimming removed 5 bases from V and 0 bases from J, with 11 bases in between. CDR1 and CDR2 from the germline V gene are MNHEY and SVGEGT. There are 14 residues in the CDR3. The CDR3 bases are TGTGCCAGCAGTCATCTACAGGGCTCCTACGAGCAGTACTTC. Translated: CASSHLQGSYEQYF.

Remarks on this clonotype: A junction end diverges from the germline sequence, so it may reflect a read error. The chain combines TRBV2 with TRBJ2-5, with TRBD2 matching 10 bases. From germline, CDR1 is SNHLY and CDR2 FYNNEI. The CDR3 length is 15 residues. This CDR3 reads CASREAGGPWETQYF. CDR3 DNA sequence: TGTGCCAGCAGGGAAGCGGGAGGGCCTTGGGAGACCCAGTACTTC.

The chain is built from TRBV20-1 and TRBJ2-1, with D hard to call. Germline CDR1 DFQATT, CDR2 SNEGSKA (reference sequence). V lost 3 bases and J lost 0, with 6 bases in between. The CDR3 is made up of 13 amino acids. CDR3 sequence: CSASESSYNEQFF. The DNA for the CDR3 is TGCAGTGCTAGCGAGAGCTCCTACAATGAGCAGTTCTTC.